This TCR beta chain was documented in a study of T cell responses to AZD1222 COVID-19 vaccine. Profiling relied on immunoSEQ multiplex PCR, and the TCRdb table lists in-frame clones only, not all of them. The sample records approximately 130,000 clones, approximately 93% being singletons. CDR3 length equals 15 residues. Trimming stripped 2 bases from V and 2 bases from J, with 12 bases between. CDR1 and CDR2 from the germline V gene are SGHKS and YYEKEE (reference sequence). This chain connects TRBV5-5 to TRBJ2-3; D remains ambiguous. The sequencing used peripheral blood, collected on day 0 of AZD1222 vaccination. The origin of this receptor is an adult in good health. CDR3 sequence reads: CASSFNSLITDTQYF. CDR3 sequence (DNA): TGTGCCAGCAGCTTCAACAGCCTAATCACAGATACGCAGTATTTT.